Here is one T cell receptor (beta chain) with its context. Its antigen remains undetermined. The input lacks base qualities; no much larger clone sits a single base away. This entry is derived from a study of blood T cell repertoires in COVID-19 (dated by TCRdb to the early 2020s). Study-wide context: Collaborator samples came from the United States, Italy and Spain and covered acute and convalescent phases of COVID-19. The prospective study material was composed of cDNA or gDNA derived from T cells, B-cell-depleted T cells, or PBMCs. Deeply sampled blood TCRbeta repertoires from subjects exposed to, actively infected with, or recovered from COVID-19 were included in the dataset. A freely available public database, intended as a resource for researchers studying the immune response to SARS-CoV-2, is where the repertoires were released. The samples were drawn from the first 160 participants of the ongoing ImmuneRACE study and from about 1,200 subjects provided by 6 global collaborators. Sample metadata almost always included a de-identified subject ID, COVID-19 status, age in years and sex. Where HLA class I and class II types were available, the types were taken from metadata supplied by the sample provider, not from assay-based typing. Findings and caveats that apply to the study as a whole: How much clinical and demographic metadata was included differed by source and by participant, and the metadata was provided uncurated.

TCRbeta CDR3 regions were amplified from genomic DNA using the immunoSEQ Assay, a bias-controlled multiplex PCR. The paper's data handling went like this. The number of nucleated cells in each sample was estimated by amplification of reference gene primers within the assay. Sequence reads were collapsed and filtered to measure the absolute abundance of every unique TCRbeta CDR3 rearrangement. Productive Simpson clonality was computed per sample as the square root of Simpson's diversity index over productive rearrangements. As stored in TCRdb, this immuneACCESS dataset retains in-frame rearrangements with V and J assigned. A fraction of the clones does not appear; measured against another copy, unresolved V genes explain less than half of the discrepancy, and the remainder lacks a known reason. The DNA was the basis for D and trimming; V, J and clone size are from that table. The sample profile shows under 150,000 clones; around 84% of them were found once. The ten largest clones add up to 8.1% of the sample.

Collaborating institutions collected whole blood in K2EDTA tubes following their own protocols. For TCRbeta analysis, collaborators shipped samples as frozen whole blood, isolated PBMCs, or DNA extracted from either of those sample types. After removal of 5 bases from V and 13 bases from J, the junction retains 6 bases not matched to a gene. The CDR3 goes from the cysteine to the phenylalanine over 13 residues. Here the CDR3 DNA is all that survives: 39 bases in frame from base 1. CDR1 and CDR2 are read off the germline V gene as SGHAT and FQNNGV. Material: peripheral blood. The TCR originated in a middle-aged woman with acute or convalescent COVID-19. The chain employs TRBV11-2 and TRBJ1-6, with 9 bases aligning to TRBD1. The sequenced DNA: TGTGCCAGCAGCCTAAGACAGGGGGTCCCCCTCCACTTT. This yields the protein CASSLRQGVPLHF.